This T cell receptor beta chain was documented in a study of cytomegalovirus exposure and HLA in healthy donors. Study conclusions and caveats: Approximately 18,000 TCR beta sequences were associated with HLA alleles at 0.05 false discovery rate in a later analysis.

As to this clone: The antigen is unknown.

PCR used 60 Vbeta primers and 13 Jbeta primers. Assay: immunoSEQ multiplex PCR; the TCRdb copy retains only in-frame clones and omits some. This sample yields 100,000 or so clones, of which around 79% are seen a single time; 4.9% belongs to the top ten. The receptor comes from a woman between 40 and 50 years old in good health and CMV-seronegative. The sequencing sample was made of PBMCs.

The CDR3 reads CSAQVPPYEQYF. CDR3 nucleotide sequence: TGCAGCGCCCAGGTTCCCCCCTACGAGCAGTACTTC. V gene TRBV29-1 combines with J gene TRBJ2-7, with unresolved D. The CDR3 sequence is 12 residues long. V gave up 7 bases and J gave up 2 bases, with 12 bases separating them. Germline V gene data show CDR1 as SQVTM and CDR2 as ANQGSEA.